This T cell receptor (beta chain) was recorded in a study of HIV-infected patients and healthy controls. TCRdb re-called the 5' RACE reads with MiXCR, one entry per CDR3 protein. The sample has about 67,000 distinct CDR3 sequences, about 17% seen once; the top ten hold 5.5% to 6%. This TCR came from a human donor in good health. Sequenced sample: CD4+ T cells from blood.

CDR3 DNA sequence: TGTGCCAGCAGAAGGAGCATGAACACTGAAGCTTTCTTT. It translates to CASRRSMNTEAFF. The chain uses TRBV12-3 or TRBV12-4 and TRBJ1-1, with no clear D. This CDR3 contains 13 residues. V shed 6 bases and J shed 0 bases, with 8 bases lying between them.